The clone carrying this T cell receptor (beta chain) showed up just a few times. This sample's TCRbeta library carried unique molecular identifier barcodes. One entry per CDR3 protein results from TCRdb running MiXCR on the PCR reads. The sample records about 500,000 distinct CDR3 sequences, 32% being singletons. This entry comes from a study of T-cell reconstitution after alpha-beta-depleted transplantation in children. The source material was PBMCs from the stem cell graft donor, sampled from the stem cell graft. The sequence derives from a human donor who donated a stem cell graft to a child with aplastic anemia.

The DNA for the CDR3 is TGCAGCGCTCTCAGGGGGAATGGCTACACCTTC. Residues: CSALRGNGYTF. This chain links TRBV29-1 with TRBJ1-2; TRBD1 matches 7 bases. V lost 7 bases to trimming and J lost 6 bases; unmatched junction nucleotides: 5. From germline, CDR1 is SQVTM and CDR2 ANQGSEA. The CDR3 is 11 residues long.